This entry describes one T cell receptor (beta chain). These data are taken from a study of control samples from healthy donors and cancer patients. Here immunoSEQ multiplex PCR was the method, and the copy in TCRdb shows in-frame clones only, minus some. Seen here are about 140,000 clones, 85% to 95% observed once, and the top ten hold roughly 14%. This CDR3 has 15 amino acids. Germline CDR1 and CDR2: SEHNR and FQNEAQ (reference sequence). Trimming took 3 bases from V and 6 from J; bases not matched to a gene: 8. Sequencing was carried out using blood. The chain employs TRBV7-9 and TRBJ1-2; 9 nucleotides match TRBD1. The receptor comes from a man aged 40-49 years in good health. As DNA, the CDR3 is TGTGCCAGCAGCTTTGATAGGACAGGGGTAAATGGCTACACCTTC. The encoded protein is CASSFDRTGVNGYTF.